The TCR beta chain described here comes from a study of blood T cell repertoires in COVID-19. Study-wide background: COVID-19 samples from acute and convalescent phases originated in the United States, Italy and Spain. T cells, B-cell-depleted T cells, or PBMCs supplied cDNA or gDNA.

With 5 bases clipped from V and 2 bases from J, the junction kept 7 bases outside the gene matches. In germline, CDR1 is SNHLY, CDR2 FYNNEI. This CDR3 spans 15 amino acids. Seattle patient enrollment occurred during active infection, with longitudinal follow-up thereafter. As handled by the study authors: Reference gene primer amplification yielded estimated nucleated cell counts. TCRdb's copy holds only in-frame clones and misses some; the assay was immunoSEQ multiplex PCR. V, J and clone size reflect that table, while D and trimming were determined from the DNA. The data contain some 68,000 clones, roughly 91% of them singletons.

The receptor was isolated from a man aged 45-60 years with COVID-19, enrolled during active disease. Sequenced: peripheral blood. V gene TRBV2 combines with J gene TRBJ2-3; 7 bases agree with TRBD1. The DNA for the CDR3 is TGTGCCAGCAGTTTAAACAGGGGTGCCACAGATACGCAGTATTTT. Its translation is CASSLNRGATDTQYF. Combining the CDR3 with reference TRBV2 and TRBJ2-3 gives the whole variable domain EPEVTQTPSHQVTQMGQEVILRCVPISNHLYFYWYRQILGQKVEFLVSFYNNEISEKSEIFDDQFSVERPDGSNFTLKIRSTKLEDSAMYFCASSLNRGATDTQYFGPGTRLTVL.